One and the same sample provided the 10 T cell receptor beta chains below, sequenced in a study of radiotherapy plus CTLA-4 blockade in lung cancer. Repertoires were generated with immunoSEQ multiplex PCR, while TCRdb's copy carries only in-frame clones and drops some. The repertoire holds 80,000 to 95,000 clones, with roughly 80% as singletons. Sequenced material: peripheral blood, taken from a patient treated with radiotherapy plus ipilimumab. These receptors were obtained from a human donor with non-small cell lung cancer who had stable disease on radiotherapy plus ipilimumab.

CDR3 DNA: TGCGCCAGCAGCTTGGGACAGGTAGACAATGAGCAGTTCTTC. It translates to CASSLGQVDNEQFF. This chain uses TRBV5-1 with TRBJ2-1; D perhaps matches TRBD1 (6 bases). The CDR3 is made up of 14 amino acids. V lost 0 bases and J 5 bases, leaving 9 bases between the germline ends. Germline V lookup: CDR1 SGHRS, CDR2 YFSETQ.

This clone came up a few times. The germline gene is not matched at one end of the junction; a read error may be the cause. CDR3 loop: CASSPPGLPYNEQFF. Here the CDR3 DNA reads TGTGCCAGCAGTCCCCCGGGACTCCCCTACAACGAGCAGTTCTTC. The chain uses TRBV6-5 and TRBJ2-1; tentative D call: TRBD2 (6 bases). This CDR3 is 15 amino acids long. CDR1 MNHEY and CDR2 SVGAGI come from the germline V gene.

The rearrangement links TRBV4-2 to TRBJ1-2, with D maybe TRBD1 (5 bases). Looked up from germline, CDR1 is LGHNA and CDR2 is YNFKEQ. With 4 bases removed from V and 11 bases from J, the gap between germline ends came to 14 bases. The CDR3 totals 12 residues. The CDR3 sequence: CASSRTGEAYTF. The CDR3 coding sequence is TGTGCCAGCAGCCGGACGGGGGAGGCTTACACCTTC.

The V gene is TRBV7-9, the J gene TRBJ2-7; TRBD2 matches at 14 bases. The germline gives CDR1 SEHNR, CDR2 FQNEAQ (reference sequence). V lost 4 bases, J lost 3 bases, and 5 bases stayed unmatched. The CDR3 has 16 residues. CDR3 sequence: CASSWGTSGSRYEQYF. The DNA of the CDR3 is TGTGCCAGCAGCTGGGGGACTAGCGGGAGCCGCTACGAGCAGTACTTC.

J is TRBJ1-4 and V is TRBV5-1, with a possible D match to TRBD1 (5 bases). V dropped 0 bases and J dropped 5 bases, with 11 bases sitting between them. The CDR3 contains 15 residues. Germline assignment: CDR1 SGHRS and CDR2 YFSETQ. The CDR3 sequence is CASSLEGLRNEKLFF. CDR3 nucleotides: TGCGCCAGCAGCTTGGAGGGACTGAGGAATGAAAAACTGTTTTTT.

The chain has TRBV7-2 and TRBJ2-1, with 7 bases aligning to TRBD1. CDR1 is SGHTA and CDR2 is FQGNSA in the germline V gene. V was clipped by 5 bases and J by 13 bases; unmatched bases: 11. The CDR3 runs to 13 residues. In DNA, the CDR3 is TGTGCCAGCAGCCGCTCCCGACAGGGTAGACAGTTCTTC. Translating it yields CASSRSRQGRQFF.

This chain uses TRBV27 with TRBJ2-1, with D uncertain. V was trimmed by 7 bases and J by 8 bases, leaving 9 bases between them. This CDR3 comprises 11 residues. From germline, CDR1 is MNHEY and CDR2 SMNVEV (reference sequence). As DNA, the CDR3 is TGTGCCAGCACCCCCTCCTATGAGCAGTTCTTC. This encodes CASTPSYEQFF.

The chain is built from TRBV18 and TRBJ2-5, with 10 bases fitting TRBD2. Trimming removed 3 bases from V and 3 bases from J; junction bases left unmatched: 4. CDR1 is KGHSH and CDR2 is LQKENI in the germline V gene. The CDR3 totals 15 residues. CDR3 DNA: TGTGCCAGCTCACCCGGACTAGCGGTAGAAGAGACCCAGTACTTC. It is translated as CASSPGLAVEETQYF.

The gene calls are TRBV18 and TRBJ1-6, with TRBD1 matching over 9 bases. The CDR3 has 15 residues. Trimming took 6 bases from V and 12 from J; bases not matched to a gene: 12. Germline values: CDR1 KGHSH, CDR2 LQKENI. CDR3 in DNA: TGTGCCAGCTCGCCAAGACAGGGGGGATTTTTACCCCTCCACTTT. Protein product: CASSPRQGGFLPLHF.

This chain joins TRBV28 and TRBJ1-1; D ambiguous. The CDR3 loop spans 15 amino acids. CDR1 and CDR2 (germline): MDHEN, SYDVKM. Trimming removed 2 bases at V and 2 bases at J, with 12 bases between. DNA of the CDR3: TGTGCCAGCAGTTTACTAAAGGGTCCTAACACTGAAGCTTTCTTT. It encodes CASSLLKGPNTEAFF.